The clone carrying this T cell receptor (beta chain) has only a few counts. Its antigen is not known. Then a second PCR, running roughly 7 to 12 cycles, was carried out with a sample-barcoded 5' primer and a J-beta primer mix. TCRdb used MiXCR to reprocess the 5' RACE reads, holding one entry per CDR3 protein. The sample includes some 1.6 million distinct CDR3 sequences, around 36% seen only once; the top ten take about 10%. Germline assignment: CDR1 MNHNY and CDR2 SVGAGI (reference sequence). CDR3 length: 16 amino acids. Trimming pared 4 bases from V and 0 bases from J, leaving 13 bases between. The entry originates in a study of blood T cells in healthy people across ages. Across the whole study: In model experiments, template switching was able to capture about one barcoded beta molecule for every two T cells that were present.

Broader study findings: Correlation between TCR beta diversity and naive T cell percentage was strong. The long-lived group displayed more naive CD4+ cells, plus higher diversity, than the aged donors did. A conclusive naive versus antigen-experienced comparison was prevented by the unsorted PBMCs.

This TCR came from a young woman in good health. Sequencing input: blood. V usage is TRBV6-6 and J usage is TRBJ2-1; the D gene is possibly TRBD2 (5 bases). CDR3 region: CASSLSGQYSYNEQFF. The CDR3 nucleotides read TGTGCCAGCAGTTTAAGCGGCCAGTACTCCTACAATGAGCAGTTCTTC.